This T cell receptor (beta chain) is from a study of response to subunit inactivated influenza vaccine. Study-wide points: Every seasonal influenza vaccination brings in few new T cells, the authors suggested.

TCRdb analysed the RT-PCR reads with MiXCR anew, one entry per CDR3 protein. The sample includes hundreds of thousands of distinct CDR3 sequences, over 11% of them seen just once. Per germline, CDR1 SGHAT and CDR2 FQNNGV. V was pared by 6 bases and J by 2 bases, with 17 bases between. The CDR3 has 16 residues. In regard to this clonotype: What it binds is not known.

This TCR derives from a man aged 50 or older who received an inactivated influenza vaccine. The chain joins TRBV11-2 to TRBJ2-1; no definite D call. The sample consisted of PBMCs from blood, taken around 14 days before vaccination. CDR3 sequence (DNA): TGTGCCAGCAGGACAACTTCTGTCCTACCCTACAATGAGCAGTTCTTC. It encodes CASRTTSVLPYNEQFF.